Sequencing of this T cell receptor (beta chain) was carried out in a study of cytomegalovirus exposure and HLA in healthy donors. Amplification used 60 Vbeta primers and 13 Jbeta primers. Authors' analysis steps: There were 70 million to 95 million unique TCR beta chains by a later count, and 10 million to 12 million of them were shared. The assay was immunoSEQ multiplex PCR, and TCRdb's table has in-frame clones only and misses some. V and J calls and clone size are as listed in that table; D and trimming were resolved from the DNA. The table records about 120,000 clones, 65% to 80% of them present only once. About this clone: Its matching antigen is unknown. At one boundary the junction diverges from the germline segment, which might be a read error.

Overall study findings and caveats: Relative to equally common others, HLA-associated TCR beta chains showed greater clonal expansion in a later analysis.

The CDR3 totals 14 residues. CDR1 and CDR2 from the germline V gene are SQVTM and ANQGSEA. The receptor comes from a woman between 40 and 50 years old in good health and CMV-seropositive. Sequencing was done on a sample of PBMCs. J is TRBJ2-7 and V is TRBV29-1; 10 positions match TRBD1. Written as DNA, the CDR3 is TGCGGCGTCGCGGACAGGGGGAATCCCTACGAGCAGTACTTC. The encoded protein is CGVADRGNPYEQYF.